This T cell receptor (beta chain) was recovered during a study of blood T cell repertoires in COVID-19. The CDR3 is 15 amino acids. Trimming removed 5 bases from V and 6 bases from J; junction bases left unmatched: 7. Germline CDR1 is MNHEY and CDR2 is SVGEGT. Per the original methods: Reference gene primers were amplified, and this amplification served to estimate nucleated cell counts. Assay used: immunoSEQ multiplex PCR; TCRdb lists only in-frame clones, some missing. For V, J and clone size, that table is used; D and trimming come from the DNA. The table lists approximately 29,000 clones, less than 90% of them singletons.

V gene TRBV6-2 or TRBV6-3 combines with J gene TRBJ2-7; 13 positions agree with TRBD2. Sequencing was carried out using peripheral blood. The TCR comes from a man between 70 and 80 years old with active COVID-19. Written as DNA, the CDR3 is TGTGCCAGCAGTGGACTAGCGGGAGTGGTTAGCGAGCAGTACTTC. Translated, it gives CASSGLAGVVSEQYF.